This paragraph covers one T cell receptor (beta chain) sequence. Its antigen is as yet unknown. This entry comes from a study of T-cell reconstitution after alpha-beta-depleted transplantation in children. Library preparation (for TCRbeta) was performed with unique molecular identifiers. One entry per CDR3 protein results from TCRdb running MiXCR on the PCR reads. The repertoire holds about 980,000 distinct CDR3 sequences, with around 30% as singletons. Whole-study results and caveats: From newly produced T cells came most of the T-cell counts and diversity one year after transplant. There were some patients whose high TCRbeta diversity at day 60 came from surviving recipient T cells and thymic progenitors. The origin of alpha-beta T cells about two months after transplant was reportedly several hundred expanded graft clones.

The source is a boy under two years old who had a stem cell transplant for SCID, so the T cells may come from the graft donor. The sequenced sample was PBMCs, mostly from graft donor cells, obtained 360 days after TCRalphabeta/CD19-depleted stem cell transplant.

The CDR3 region has the DNA TGCGCCAGCAGCCAAGCGCCCAGTTACAGCTCCTACGAGCAGTACTTC. Its protein product is CASSQAPSYSSYEQYF. The genes are TRBV4-1 and TRBJ2-7; D not resolved. In germline, CDR1 is MGHRA, CDR2 YSYEKL. V lost 1 base and J lost 0, with 13 bases in between. The CDR3 has 16 residues.